This TCR beta chain was retrieved from a study of blood T cell repertoires in COVID-19 (dated by TCRdb to the early 2020s). Turning to the overall study: Samples from collaborators originated in the United States, Italy and Spain and spanned both the acute and convalescent phases of COVID-19. A de-identified subject ID, COVID-19 status, age in years and sex were almost always included in the sample metadata. The repertoires were released in a freely available public database meant as a resource for research on the immune response to SARS-CoV-2. Deeply sampled blood TCRbeta repertoires from subjects exposed to, actively infected with, or recovered from COVID-19 were included in the dataset. The prospective study material was composed of cDNA or gDNA derived from T cells, B-cell-depleted T cells, or PBMCs. Samples came from the ongoing ImmuneRACE study (first 160 participants) plus 1,254 subjects from 6 global collaborators. Where available, HLA class I and class II types were taken from metadata supplied by the sample provider and were not determined by assay-based typing. The research as a whole found: How much clinical and demographic metadata was included differed by source and by participant, and the metadata was provided uncurated.

TCRbeta CDR3 regions were amplified from genomic DNA by means of the immunoSEQ Assay, a bias-controlled multiplex PCR. Regarding the original processing steps: Nucleated cell counts per sample were estimated from amplification of reference gene primers within the assay. To quantify the absolute abundance of each unique TCRbeta CDR3 rearrangement, sequence reads were collapsed and filtered. For each sample, productive Simpson clonality was calculated as the square root of Simpson's diversity index across productive rearrangements. As stored in TCRdb, this immuneACCESS dataset retains in-frame rearrangements with V and J assigned. A fraction of the clones does not appear; measured against another copy, unresolved V genes explain less than half of the discrepancy, and the remainder lacks a known reason. The DNA was the basis for D and trimming; V, J and clone size are from that table. For this sample the table gives approximately 140,000 clones, of which about 88% were detected only once. The top ten clonotypes cover about 2.1% of the sample.

Inclusive of the bounding cysteine and phenylalanine, the CDR3 is 14 residues long. CDR3 DNA only is kept here, 42 bases in frame from base 1. Trimming accounts for 5 bases at V and 6 bases at J, while the number of junction bases matched to no gene is 5. CDR1 and CDR2 are drawn from the germline V gene: WSHSY, SAAADI. Comment on this clone: The antigen this receptor binds is unknown. The record has no base qualities; no much larger clone is one base away.

Each collaborating institution followed its own protocols to collect whole blood in K2EDTA tubes. For TCRbeta analysis, collaborators shipped samples as frozen whole blood, isolated PBMCs, or DNA extracted from either of those sample types. The rearrangement combines TRBV10-2 with TRBJ2-1, and TRBD2 aligns with 9 junction nucleotides. The sequence was collected from a human donor in a cohort sampled during active COVID-19. Sequenced input: peripheral blood. The encoded CDR3 is CASSLAGSLNEQFF. The bases are TGCGCCAGCAGTCTAGCGGGATCCCTCAATGAGCAGTTCTTC.